The 16 T cell receptor beta chains in this list originate from one sample, sequenced in a study of cytomegalovirus exposure and HLA in healthy donors. The PCR employed 60 Vbeta primers together with 13 Jbeta primers. The table came from immunoSEQ multiplex PCR; TCRdb's copy has only in-frame clones and leaves some out. This table has more than 140,000 clones, approximately 80% appearing once. The sequencing input was PBMCs. The receptors stem from a man between 25 and 39 years old in good health and CMV-seropositive.

The chain joins TRBV7-6 to TRBJ2-3; D ambiguous. Germline V lookup: CDR1 SGHVS, CDR2 FNYEAQ. The CDR3 is 13 amino acids. Trimming removed 3 bases from V and 4 bases from J, with 8 bases in between. Written as DNA, the CDR3 is TGTGCCAGCAGCTTTAGCTTCCCAGATACGCAGTATTTT. This translates into CASSFSFPDTQYF.

This chain joins TRBV30 and TRBJ2-5; the D gene is possibly TRBD2 (7 bases). The J call may be faulty, since TRBJ2-7 better matches the DNA end. Per germline, CDR1 GTSNPN and CDR2 SVGIG (reference sequence). The CDR3 is 17 residues long. DNA of the CDR3: TGTGCCTGGAGTGACGCTTTAACAGGGAGGGGAACCTACGAGCAGTACTTC. This encodes CAWSDALTGRGTYEQYF.

The V gene is TRBV2, the J gene TRBJ1-1; D may be TRBD1 (6 bases). Germline CDR1 SNHLY, CDR2 FYNNEI. V was trimmed by 6 bases and J by 1 base, leaving 18 bases between them. This CDR3 is 16 amino acids long. The CDR3 DNA sequence: TGTGCCAGCAGATCCGCGACAGGTGGGAAGAACACTGAAGCTTTCTTT. Encoded protein: CASRSATGGKNTEAFF.

V gene TRBV27 combines with J gene TRBJ1-1, with 11 bases matching TRBD1. Germline V gene data show CDR1 as MNHEY and CDR2 as SMNVEV (reference sequence). V shed 2 bases and J 3 bases; nucleotides not matched to a gene: 8. The CDR3 contains 17 residues. CDR3 DNA sequence: TGTGCCAGCAGTTTAACGGGGACAGGGGGAAGTCACACTGAAGCTTTCTTT. Its protein product is CASSLTGTGGSHTEAFF.

V is TRBV6-5 and J is TRBJ1-4; 7 nucleotides agree with TRBD1. V lost 6 bases to trimming and J lost 8 bases; unmatched junction nucleotides: 12. The length of the CDR3 is 15 residues. CDR1 is MNHEY and CDR2 is SVGAGI in the germline V gene. The CDR3 sequence is CASRPGTAGGEKLFF. CDR3 DNA sequence: TGTGCCAGCAGACCTGGGACAGCCGGGGGCGAAAAACTGTTTTTT.

The CDR3 bases are TGTGCCAGCAATTTGCCCGGAGGTACCTACGAGCAGTACTTC. Its translation is CASNLPGGTYEQYF. This rearrangement joins TRBV28 to TRBJ2-7, with TRBD2 as a possible D gene (5 bases). Trimming took 7 bases from V and 2 from J, leaving 15 bases between them. Germline V CDR1 and CDR2: MDHEN, SYDVKM. CDR3 length: 14 residues.

The chain joins TRBV5-1 to TRBJ2-3, with 7 bases matching TRBD2. Germline V gene lookup returns CDR1 SGHRS and CDR2 YFSETQ. J gave up 1 base and V 3 bases, and 14 bases lay outside the gene matches. The CDR3 contains 18 residues. The CDR3 DNA follows: TGCGCCAGCAGCTCGTCTCGTACGGGAGGCAGGGGCACAGATACGCAGTATTTT. Amino acids: CASSSSRTGGRGTDTQYF.

The CDR3 DNA sequence: TGCGCCAGCAGCACTCAAGAGACCCAGTACTTC. It is translated as CASSTQETQYF. The chain has TRBV5-1 and TRBJ2-5; D gene uncertain. V was cut by 4 bases and J by 2 bases, with 3 bases left in between. Germline V gene sequence: CDR1 SGHRS, CDR2 YFSETQ. CDR3 length: 11 residues.

This clone was found a few times. The V and J genes are TRBV19 and TRBJ1-1; 7 bases map to TRBD1. This CDR3 is 16 amino acids long. Germline CDR1 and CDR2: LNHDA and SQIVND (reference sequence). After removal of 5 bases from V and 7 bases from J, the junction contained 16 bases not matched to a gene. The CDR3: CASSPNQGQVFSEAFF. CDR3 bases: TGTGCCAGTAGTCCCAACCAAGGACAGGTCTTTAGTGAAGCTTTCTTT.

The gene calls are TRBV6-1 and TRBJ2-7; 8 nucleotides line up with TRBD2. Germline values: CDR1 MNHNS, CDR2 SASEGT. The J segment lost 1 base and the V segment lost 3 bases, leaving 11 bases of the junction unmatched. The CDR3 totals 17 residues. The chain's CDR3 is CASSDFRQRERSYEQYF. CDR3 bases: TGTGCCAGCAGTGACTTCAGGCAGCGGGAGAGGTCCTACGAGCAGTACTTC.

The chain links TRBV7-9 to TRBJ2-1, with D perhaps TRBD2 (6 bases). The germline V gene has CDR1 SEHNR and CDR2 FQNEAQ (reference sequence). The CDR3 totals 15 residues. V was shortened by 1 base and J by 3 bases, with 10 bases between the two germline ends. The CDR3 nucleotides read TGTGCCAGCAGCTTAGTATTAGCGGTCTACAATGAGCAGTTCTTC. This translates into CASSLVLAVYNEQFF.

The rearrangement links TRBV6-1 to TRBJ1-3, with D maybe TRBD1 (6 bases). This CDR3 has 13 amino acids. CDR1 is MNHNS, CDR2 SASEGT, per germline. Between the trimmed V and J ends, which lost 8 bases and 2 bases, there was a span of 10 bases. In nucleotides, the CDR3 is TGTGCCAGCCTATCAGGGGCTGGAAACACCATATATTTT. It yields the protein CASLSGAGNTIYF.

V is TRBV5-1 and J is TRBJ2-3; 7 positions match TRBD1. Germline V gene lookup returns CDR1 SGHRS and CDR2 YFSETQ. This CDR3 contains 15 residues. J lost 3 bases, V lost 3 bases, and 7 bases had no gene match. The chain's CDR3 is CASSSEGATTDTQYF. Written as DNA, the CDR3 is TGCGCCAGCAGCTCCGAGGGGGCAACGACAGATACGCAGTATTTT.

This clone came up a few times. V usage is TRBV15 and J usage is TRBJ2-7, with a weak D call TRBD2 (6 bases). Germline CDR1 LNHNV, CDR2 YYDKDF (reference sequence). With 0 bases removed from V and 2 bases from J, the gap between germline ends came to 8 bases. The CDR3 is 14 residues long. CDR3 sequence: CATSREGGTYEQYF. In DNA form, the CDR3 reads TGTGCCACCAGCAGAGAGGGGGGTACCTACGAGCAGTACTTC.

A few counts support this clone. The V gene is TRBV11-2, the J gene TRBJ2-1, with 10 bases fitting TRBD2. With V trimmed by 5 bases and J by 4 bases, 17 bases remained unmatched. The germline V gene has CDR1 SGHAT and CDR2 FQNNGV. The CDR3 contains 19 residues. The CDR3 spells CASSPGGSPSGSWYNEQFF. The CDR3 coding sequence is TGTGCCAGCAGCCCCGGAGGGAGCCCTAGCGGGAGTTGGTACAATGAGCAGTTCTTC.

This rearrangement joins TRBV27 to TRBJ1-2, with D perhaps TRBD1 (6 bases). Germline V gives CDR1 MNHEY, CDR2 SMNVEV (reference sequence). The length of the CDR3 is 13 residues. V dropped 6 bases and J dropped 4 bases, with 12 bases sitting between them. CDR3 sequence: CASRGADGYGYTF. The CDR3 coding sequence is TGTGCCAGCAGGGGGGCGGATGGCTATGGCTACACCTTC.